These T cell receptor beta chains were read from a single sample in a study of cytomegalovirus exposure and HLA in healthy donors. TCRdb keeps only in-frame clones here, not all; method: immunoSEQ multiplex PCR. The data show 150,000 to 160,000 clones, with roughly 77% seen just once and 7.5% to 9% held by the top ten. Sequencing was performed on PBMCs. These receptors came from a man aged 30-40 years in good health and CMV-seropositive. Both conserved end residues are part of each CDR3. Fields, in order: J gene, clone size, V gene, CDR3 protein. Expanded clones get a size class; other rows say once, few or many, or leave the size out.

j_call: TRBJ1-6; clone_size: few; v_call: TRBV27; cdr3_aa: CASSLSPGLNSPLHF
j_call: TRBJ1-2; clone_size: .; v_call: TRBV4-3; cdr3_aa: CASSPGSGGSGFYGYTF
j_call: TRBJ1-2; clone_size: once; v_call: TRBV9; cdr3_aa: CASSVGDRHNYGYTF
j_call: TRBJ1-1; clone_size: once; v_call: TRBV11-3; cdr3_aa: CASSSPPQAGEAFF
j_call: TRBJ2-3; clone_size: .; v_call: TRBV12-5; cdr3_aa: CASGPTGDTQYF
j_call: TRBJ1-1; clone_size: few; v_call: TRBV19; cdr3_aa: CASSITGAMNTEAFF
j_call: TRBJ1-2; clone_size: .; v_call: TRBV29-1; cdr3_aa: CSVERTTGYTF
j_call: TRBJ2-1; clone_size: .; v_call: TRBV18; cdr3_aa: CASSQTSGSSYNEQFF
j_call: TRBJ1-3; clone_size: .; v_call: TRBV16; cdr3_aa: CASSLQGTGNTIYF
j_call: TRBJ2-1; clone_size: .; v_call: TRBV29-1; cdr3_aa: CSVATGGINEQFF
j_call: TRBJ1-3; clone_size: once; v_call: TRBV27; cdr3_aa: CASSLSGRLISGNTIYF
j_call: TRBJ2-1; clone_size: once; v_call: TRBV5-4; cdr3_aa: CASSLGRVSGNEQFF
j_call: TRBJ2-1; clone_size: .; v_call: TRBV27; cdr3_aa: CASSPRTSGSLGNEQFF
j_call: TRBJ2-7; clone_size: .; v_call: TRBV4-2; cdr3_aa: CASSQDLGSSYEQYF
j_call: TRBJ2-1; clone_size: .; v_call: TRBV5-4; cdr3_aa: CASSQGLAGGGTNEQFF
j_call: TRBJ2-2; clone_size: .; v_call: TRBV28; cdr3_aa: CVTSRNTGELFF
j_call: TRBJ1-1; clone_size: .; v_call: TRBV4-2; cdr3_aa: CASSIYSDSGAEAFF
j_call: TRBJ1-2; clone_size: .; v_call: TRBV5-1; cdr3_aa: CASSLQDRPPEFTF
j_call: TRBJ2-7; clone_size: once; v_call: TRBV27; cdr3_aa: CASSMSRWGDNEQYF
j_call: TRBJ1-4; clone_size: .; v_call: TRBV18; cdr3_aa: CASSLQGGATNEKLFF
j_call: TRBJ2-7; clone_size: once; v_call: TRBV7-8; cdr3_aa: CASSSYRGRGNEQYF
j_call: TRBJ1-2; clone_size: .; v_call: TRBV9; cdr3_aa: CASSLRGGYTF
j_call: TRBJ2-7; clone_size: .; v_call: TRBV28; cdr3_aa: CASSYLSGVSYEQYF
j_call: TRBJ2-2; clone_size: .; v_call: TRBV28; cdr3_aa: CASSRGQANTGELFF
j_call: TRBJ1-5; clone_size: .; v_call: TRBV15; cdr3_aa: CATSSPLGQPQHF
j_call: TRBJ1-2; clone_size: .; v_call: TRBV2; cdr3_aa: CASSGQGPEGYTF
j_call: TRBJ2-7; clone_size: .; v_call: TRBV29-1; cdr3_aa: CSVGSGTAYYEQYF
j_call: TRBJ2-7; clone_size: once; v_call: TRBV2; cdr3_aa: CASSVKEWQYF
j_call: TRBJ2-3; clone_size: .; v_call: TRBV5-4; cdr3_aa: CASSSGQVRTDTQYF
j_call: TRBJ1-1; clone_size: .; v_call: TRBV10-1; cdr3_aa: CASTPCGRVIELSIRFDWSEAFF
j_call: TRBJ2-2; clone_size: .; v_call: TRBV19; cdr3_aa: CASTSNGDTGELFF
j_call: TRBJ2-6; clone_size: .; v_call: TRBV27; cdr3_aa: CASLAIGANVLTF
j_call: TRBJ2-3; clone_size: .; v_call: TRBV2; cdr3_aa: CASSVITDTQYF
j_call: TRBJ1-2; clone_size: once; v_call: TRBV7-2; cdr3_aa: CASSLDRSNYGYTF
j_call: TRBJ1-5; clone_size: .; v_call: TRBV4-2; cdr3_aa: CASSPSTGNQPQHF
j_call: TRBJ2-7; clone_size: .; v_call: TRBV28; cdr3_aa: CASTNDRSSYEQYF
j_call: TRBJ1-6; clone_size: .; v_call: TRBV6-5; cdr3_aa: CASSNRGPNSPLHF
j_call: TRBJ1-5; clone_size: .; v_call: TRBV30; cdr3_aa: CAWSVPGQGNQPQHF
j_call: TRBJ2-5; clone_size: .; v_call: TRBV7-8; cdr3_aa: CASSLVFQRGAGETQYF
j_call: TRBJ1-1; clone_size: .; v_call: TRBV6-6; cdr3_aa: CASSYSSQGGTEAFF
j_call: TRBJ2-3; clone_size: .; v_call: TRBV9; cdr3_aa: CASSVGIAGFSTDTQYF
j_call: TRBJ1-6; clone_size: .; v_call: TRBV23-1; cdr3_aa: CASSQGNSPLHF
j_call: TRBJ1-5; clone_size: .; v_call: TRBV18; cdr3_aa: CASSQGAGINQPQHF
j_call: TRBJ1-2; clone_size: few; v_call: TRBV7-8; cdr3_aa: CASSSGPNYGYTF
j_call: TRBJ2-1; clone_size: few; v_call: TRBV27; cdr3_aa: CASSSFGTGTYNEQFF
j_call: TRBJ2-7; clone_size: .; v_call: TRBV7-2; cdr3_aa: CASSLDVAGGREQYF
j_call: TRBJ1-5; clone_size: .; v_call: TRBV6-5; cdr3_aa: CASSPRTGGVQPQHF
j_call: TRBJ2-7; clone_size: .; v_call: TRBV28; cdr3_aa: CASSFPTSGRLEQYF
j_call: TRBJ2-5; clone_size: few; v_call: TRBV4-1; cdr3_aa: CASSQGTVEETQYF
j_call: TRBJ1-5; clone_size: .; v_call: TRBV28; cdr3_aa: CASSNLVRGPNQPQHF
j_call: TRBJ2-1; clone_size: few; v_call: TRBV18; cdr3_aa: CATFRDSWTEEQFF
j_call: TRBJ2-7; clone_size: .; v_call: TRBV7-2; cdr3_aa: CASSSSRVYEQYF
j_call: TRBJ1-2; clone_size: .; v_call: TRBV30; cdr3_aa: CAWTDRRRGYTF
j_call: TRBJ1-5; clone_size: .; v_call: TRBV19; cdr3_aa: CASRGQGRGNQPQHF
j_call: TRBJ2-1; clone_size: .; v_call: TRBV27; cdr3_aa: CASSLSGSGGLWNEQFF
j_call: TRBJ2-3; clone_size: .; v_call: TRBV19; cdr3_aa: CASTDSPMSTDTQYF
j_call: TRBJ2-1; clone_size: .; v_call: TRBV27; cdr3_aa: CASSPWEGRVGNEQFF